The TCR beta chain under discussion was sequenced for a study of tissue T cells after allogeneic stem cell transplantation (dated by TCRdb to the early 2020s). A note on the overall study: TCR beta repertoires were profiled across many tissues obtained from research autopsies of patients with and without GVHD, as well as in mouse models of GVHD. The human arm was a prospective observational study without blinding or randomization. On the study overall, not on this receptor specifically: Only a few T cell clones appeared in more than one patient, yet motif-based clustering showed tissue-specific repertoire signatures that were shared between patients. A small and clinically heterogeneous patient cohort was studied, and sampling depth was acknowledged as a limitation. Blood and spleen T cells captured only a limited portion of the TCR repertoire detected in tissues, in both patients and mice. Within patients, how anatomically similar tissues were was a major factor shaping TCR repertoire composition, regardless of disease or transplant status. The study did not determine which tissue TCRs were alloreactive or antigen-specific, and some clones might have been persisting host cells.

With respect to this clone: This receptor's antigen is unknown. Mouse gene names and germline sequences are the ones reported for this receptor. The read gets to within 1 residue of the CDR3 end, and the germline J gene fills in the rest.

Taken from the germline V gene (reference sequence), the CDR1 and CDR2 loops are KGHPV and FQNQEV. V and J lose 2 bases and 5 bases, and a span of 4 bases separates them. The CDR3 sequence holds 13 residues, the cysteine and phenylalanine included. The DNA has 36 bases, all within the CDR3, and is read from base 1. Explained via the paper, the time point label denotes: mouse harvest day 7 after allogeneic transplant. Mouse grafts combined 10^7 T-cell-depleted bone marrow cells with 10^6 splenic CD5+ T cells, given via tail vein injection. To model GVHD in mice, a major MHC-mismatch B6 (H2b) into BALB/c (H2d) model was used, and tissues were profiled at day 7 or 14. Mouse tissues and retro-orbital blood were harvested on day 7 or 14 post-transplant using separate sterile tools per animal; livers were flushed beforehand. Before genomic DNA isolation with the DNeasy Blood & Tissue Kit, mouse tissues were minced with razor blades in buffered saline.

The method was the immunoSEQ multiplex PCR assay. Adaptive Biotechnologies performed the TCRbeta CDR3 sequencing at survey depth and reported CDR3 sequences, V/J genes, productive frequency and template counts. Amplification of TCR beta CDR3 regions started from genomic DNA instead of RNA. Per the original workflow: Jensen-Shannon divergence was used to quantify pairwise repertoire overlap between tissues, with a value of 1 indicating complete divergence and a value of 0 indicating identical repertoires. Based on pairwise JSD values, tissues were grouped by single-linkage agglomerative hierarchical clustering, and the results were shown as dendrograms. All patient samples were analyzed with GLIPH2 using simulation_depth 1000, kmer_min_depth 3 and cdr3_length_cutoff 8, and only groups containing more than two unique CDR3s were kept. In a standardized tissue-overlap score, Jaccard GLIPH-group overlap across patients was extrapolated to a standard repertoire size of 1000 clones. Associations of diversity with clinical or experimental variables used linear mixed-effect models with tissue fixed effects and individual random effects. TCRdb took over this immuneACCESS table, retaining in-frame rearrangements with V and J assigned. Such tables are incomplete; in checked studies, under half of the missing clones stem from an unresolved V gene, and the remainder is unexplained. V and J calls and clone size come straight from that table; D and trimming were deduced from the DNA. Across this sample there are approximately 5,400 clones, with roughly 56% seen only once. The ten most abundant clones make up 9% of the sample.

Source material: gut tissue. The sequence was obtained from a female BALB/c mouse given C57BL/6 T cells with graft-versus-host disease after an allogeneic hematopoietic cell transplant. The V and J segments used are TRBV26 and TRBJ1-6; the D gene assignment is ambiguous. TRBJ1-6 is noted as an ORF with a role that remains uncertain. Partial CDR3 DNA: TGTGCCAGCAGTCTGCAAAATAATTCGCCCCTCTAC. Its protein product is CASSLQNNSPLY. The whole CDR3 reads CASSLQNNSPLYF.